A single sample gave rise to the 18 T cell receptor beta chains below, sequenced in a study of blood T cell repertoires in COVID-19. The data were produced by immunoSEQ multiplex PCR, yet TCRdb's version contains in-frame clones alone and is incomplete. The profile shows 89,000 or so clones, more than 90% of them singletons. Specimen: peripheral blood. Source of these receptors: a human donor with active COVID-19. The donor label of this sample is uncertain.

V is TRBV11-3 and J is TRBJ1-6, with D perhaps TRBD1 (5 bases). Germline values: CDR1 SGHNT, CDR2 YENEEA. This CDR3 spans 14 amino acids. V lost 3 bases and J lost 4, with 7 bases in between. The CDR3 DNA reads as TGTGCCAGCAGCTTTGACAGTTATAATTCACCCCTCCACTTT. Its translation is CASSFDSYNSPLHF.

This chain joins TRBV6-1 and TRBJ1-1; D is ambiguous. V was cut by 3 bases and J by 1 base, with 6 bases left in between. Per germline, CDR1 MNHNS and CDR2 SASEGT. The CDR3 runs 13 residues. CDR3 DNA: TGTGCCAGCAGTGATCCTTCGAACACTGAAGCTTTCTTT. Translation: CASSDPSNTEAFF.

The CDR3: CASSRALGDLNEQFF. DNA of the CDR3: TGTGCCAGCTCACGCGCGCTAGGAGATCTTAATGAGCAGTTCTTC. The chain links TRBV18 to TRBJ2-1, with D unresolved. The CDR3 runs to 15 residues. Germline values: CDR1 KGHSH, CDR2 LQKENI. V was shortened by 4 bases and J by 7 bases, with 17 bases between the two germline ends.

This rearrangement joins TRBV3-1 (or the pseudogene TRBV3-2) to TRBJ1-2; TRBD1 matches at 7 bases. Germline V gene sequence: CDR1 LGHDT, CDR2 YNNKEL (reference sequence). Trimming cost V 1 base and J 4 bases; bases outside gene matches: 9. The CDR3 has 16 amino acids. The CDR3 reads CASSQVLRTGLYGYTF. The CDR3 region has the DNA TGTGCCAGCAGCCAAGTCCTCCGGACAGGTCTCTATGGCTACACCTTC.

This clone showed up just a few times. V is TRBV24-1 and J is TRBJ1-5; D remains ambiguous. Germline-derived CDR1 and CDR2 are KGHDR and SFDVKD. The length of the CDR3 is 15 residues. V gave up 0 bases and J gave up 6 bases, with 11 bases separating them. Here the CDR3 DNA reads TGTGCCACCAGTGATTTGCATCAGGTCGGTCAGCCCCAGCATTTT. Translated, it gives CATSDLHQVGQPQHF.

There are a few counts of this clone. The V gene is TRBV19, the J gene TRBJ1-6; 7 bases match TRBD1. Trimming removed 4 bases from V and 9 bases from J; junction bases left unmatched: 15. Germline assignment: CDR1 LNHDA and CDR2 SQIVND (reference sequence). The CDR3 has 17 amino acids. The CDR3 loop is CASSTSRGRVLGSPLHF. DNA of the CDR3: TGTGCCAGTAGTACTTCGAGGGGGCGAGTGTTGGGTTCACCCCTCCACTTT.

The chain recombines TRBV12-3 or TRBV12-4 with TRBJ2-3, with D unclear. This CDR3 region has 13 residues. The ends were cut back, 1 base at V and 4 bases at J, with 6 bases in the middle. In nucleotides, the CDR3 is TGTGCCAGCAGTTTAGGCAGCGCAGATACGCAGTATTTT. Translated, it gives CASSLGSADTQYF.

CDR3 residues: CASSTEIDAYEQYF. In nucleotides, the CDR3 is TGTGCCAGCAGCACTGAGATCGATGCCTACGAGCAGTACTTC. The V call is TRBV5-4, the J call TRBJ2-7, with no clear D. Trimming removed 4 bases from V and 2 bases from J, with 13 bases in between. The CDR3 spans 14 residues. The V gene's germline CDR1 is SGHNT and CDR2 YYREEE (reference sequence).

This sequence joins TRBV2 and TRBJ2-5, with 8 bases identical to TRBD2. Per germline, CDR1 SNHLY and CDR2 FYNNEI. The CDR3 runs to 14 residues. V shed 11 bases and J 5 bases; nucleotides not matched to a gene: 13. CDR3 bases: TGTGCCTCCCAGCAGGGCAGCGGGAGTGAGACCCAGTACTTC. It is translated as CASQQGSGSETQYF.

The chain employs TRBV5-1 and TRBJ2-2; perhaps TRBD1 as D (6 bases). Trimming took off 4 bases at V and 6 bases at J, with 13 bases between the two ends. The CDR3 sequence is 14 residues long. Germline V lookup: CDR1 SGHRS, CDR2 YFSETQ. CDR3 amino acids: CASSGQTVPGELFF. The CDR3 DNA follows: TGCGCCAGCAGCGGACAGACCGTCCCCGGGGAGCTGTTTTTT. Looking up the rest from reference TRBV5-1 and TRBJ2-2 gives the full variable domain: KAGVTQTPRYLIKTRGQQVTLSCSPISGHRSVSWYQQTPGQGLQFLFEYFSETQRNKGNFPGRFSGRQFSNSRSEMNVSTLELGDSALYLCASSGQTVPGELFFGEGSRLTVL.

V and J are TRBV6-5 and TRBJ1-1, with a weak D call TRBD1 (6 bases). This CDR3 has 15 residues. From germline, CDR1 is MNHEY and CDR2 SVGAGI. Deletions cut 6 bases from V and 4 bases from J, with 18 bases between. Here the CDR3 reads CASRRSGGGGTEAFF. The CDR3 DNA follows: TGTGCCAGCAGACGTTCGGGGGGCGGCGGCACTGAAGCTTTCTTT.

The CDR3 protein is CASSQKQGASGYTF. CDR3 coding DNA: TGTGCCAGCAGCCAAAAACAGGGGGCTAGTGGCTACACCTTC. J is TRBJ1-2 and V is TRBV3-1 (or the pseudogene TRBV3-2); TRBD1 matches 9 bases. CDR1 is LGHDT, CDR2 YNNKEL, per germline (reference sequence). The ends lost 2 bases at V and 7 bases at J; junction bases unmatched: 5. The CDR3 runs 14 residues.

The V call is TRBV3-1 (or the pseudogene TRBV3-2), the J call TRBJ2-7, with D perhaps TRBD1 (7 bases). Germline V gives CDR1 LGHDT, CDR2 YNNKEL (reference sequence). The V end lost 4 bases, the J end lost 2 bases, and 18 bases lay between the germline ends. The CDR3 sequence is 16 residues long. Written as DNA, the CDR3 is TGTGCCAGCAGCCGAGGGAGACAGGGACTCACCTACGAGCAGTACTTC. Protein sequence: CASSRGRQGLTYEQYF.

This chain connects TRBV7-9 to TRBJ2-7; 16 nucleotides match TRBD2. CDR1 is SEHNR, CDR2 FQNEAQ, per germline (reference sequence). This CDR3 spans 17 amino acids. The J segment lost 6 bases and the V segment lost 2 bases, leaving 7 bases of the junction unmatched. Here the CDR3 reads CASSLYPGLAGGFEQYF. CDR3 DNA sequence: TGTGCCAGCAGCTTATACCCGGGACTAGCGGGAGGGTTCGAGCAGTACTTC. Combining the CDR3 with reference TRBV7-9 and TRBJ2-7 gives the whole variable domain DTGVSQNPRHKITKRGQNVTFRCDPISEHNRLYWYRQTLGQGPEFLTYFQNEAQLEKSRLLSDRFSAERPKGSFSTLEIQRTEQGDSAMYLCASSLYPGLAGGFEQYFGPGTRLTVT.

This clone was detected only once. This chain joins TRBV11-3 and TRBJ1-2; D not certain. The CDR3 has 13 amino acids. The germline CDR1 and CDR2 sequences are SGHNT and YENEEA. The V end lost 4 bases, the J end lost 4 bases, and 10 bases lay between the germline ends. The DNA of the CDR3 is TGTGCCAGCAGCTCCGAGGAGGTCTATGGCTACACCTTC. Amino acids: CASSSEEVYGYTF.

The chain carries TRBV5-4 and TRBJ1-4; D possibly corresponds to TRBD1 (5 bases). Germline V CDR1 and CDR2: SGHNT, YYREEE (reference sequence). With 4 bases removed from V and 6 bases from J, the gap between germline ends came to 10 bases. CDR3 length: 13 residues. The chain's CDR3 is CASSHDRYEKLFF. For the CDR3, the DNA is TGTGCCAGCAGCCACGACAGATATGAAAAACTGTTTTTT.

The chain couples TRBV6-4 to TRBJ2-3; D ambiguous. Trimming took off 2 bases at V and 0 bases at J, with 9 bases between the two ends. The CDR3 is 15 residues long. CDR1 is MRHNA, CDR2 SNTAGT, per germline. The CDR3 reads CASSDPGSSTDTQYF. The CDR3 DNA sequence: TGTGCCAGCAGTGACCCCGGGTCCAGCACAGATACGCAGTATTTT.

This chain connects TRBV7-9 to TRBJ1-5; a weak D match, TRBD1 (5 bases). CDR1 is SEHNR, CDR2 FQNEAQ, per germline (reference sequence). V was trimmed by 3 bases and J by 3 bases, leaving 12 bases between them. This CDR3 is built from 15 residues. The CDR3 DNA reads as TGTGCCAGCAGCTTGTTCGGCAGGGTCAATCAGCCCCAGCATTTT. Translated: CASSLFGRVNQPQHF.